Sequencing of this T cell receptor beta chain was carried out in a study of blood T cell repertoires in COVID-19. As for the study in general: Samples of COVID-19 (acute and convalescent) were obtained from the United States, Italy and Spain. The cDNA or gDNA used as material had been derived from T cells, B-cell-depleted T cells, or PBMCs.

V was pared by 5 bases and J by 14 bases, with 9 bases of the junction left unmatched. The CDR3 has 13 amino acids. Seattle cases were enrolled at active infection and followed longitudinally. In the original workflow: Estimation of nucleated cell counts was performed using reference gene primer amplification. Clones were sequenced by immunoSEQ multiplex PCR, and TCRdb holds only the in-frame ones, with some missing. The V and J calls and the clone size are those of that table, but D and trimming were determined from the DNA. The table has approximately 290,000 clones, 80% to 85% seen once. This clonotype was sampled from a person aged 65-85 years with COVID-19, enrolled during active disease. The chain combines TRBV12-3 or TRBV12-4 with TRBJ1-6; TRBD1 aligns across 7 bases. Sequencing input: peripheral blood. As DNA, the CDR3 is TGTGCCAGCAGTATCTCCGGGACAGAGGCCCTCCACTTT. It encodes CASSISGTEALHF.